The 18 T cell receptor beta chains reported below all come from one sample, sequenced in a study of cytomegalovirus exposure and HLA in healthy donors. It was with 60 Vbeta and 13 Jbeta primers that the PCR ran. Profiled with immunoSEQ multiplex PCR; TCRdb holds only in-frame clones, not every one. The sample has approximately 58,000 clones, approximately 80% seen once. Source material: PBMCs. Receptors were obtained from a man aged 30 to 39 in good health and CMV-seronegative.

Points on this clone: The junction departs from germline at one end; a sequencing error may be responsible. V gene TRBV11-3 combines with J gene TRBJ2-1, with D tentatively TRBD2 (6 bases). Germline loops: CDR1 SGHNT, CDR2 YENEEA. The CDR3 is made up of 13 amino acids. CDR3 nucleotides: TGTGCCAGCAGCTTAGCCGATGGAGGGGCGAAGCTCTTC. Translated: CASSLADGGAKLF.

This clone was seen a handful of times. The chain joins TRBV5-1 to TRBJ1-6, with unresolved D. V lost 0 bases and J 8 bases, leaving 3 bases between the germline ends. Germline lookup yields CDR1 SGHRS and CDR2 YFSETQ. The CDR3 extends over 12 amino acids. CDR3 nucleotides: TGCGCCAGCAGCTTGGAGCATTCACCCCTCCACTTT. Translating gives CASSLEHSPLHF.

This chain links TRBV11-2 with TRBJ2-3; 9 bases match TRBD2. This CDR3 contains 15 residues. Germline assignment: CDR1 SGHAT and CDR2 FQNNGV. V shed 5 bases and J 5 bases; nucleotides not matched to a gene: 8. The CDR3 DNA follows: TGTGCCAGCAGCCCGGCGGGGGGGCGGGGAGATACGCAGTATTTT. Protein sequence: CASSPAGGRGDTQYF.

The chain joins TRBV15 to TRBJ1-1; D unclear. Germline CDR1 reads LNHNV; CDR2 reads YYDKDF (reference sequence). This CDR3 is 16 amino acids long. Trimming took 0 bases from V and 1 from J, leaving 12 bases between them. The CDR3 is CATSREVPLRNTEAFF. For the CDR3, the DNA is TGTGCCACCAGCAGAGAGGTTCCCCTGAGGAACACTGAAGCTTTCTTT.

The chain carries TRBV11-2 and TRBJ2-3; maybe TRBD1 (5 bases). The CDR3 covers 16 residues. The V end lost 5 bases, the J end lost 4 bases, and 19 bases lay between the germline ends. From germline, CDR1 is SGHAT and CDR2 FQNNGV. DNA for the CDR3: TGTGCCAGCAGCGACAGAGCAGGGAAACTTTCAGATACGCAGTATTTT. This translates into CASSDRAGKLSDTQYF.

Written as DNA, the CDR3 is TGTGCCAGCAGCGGACAGGGAATGGACGAGCAGTACTTC. Translated: CASSGQGMDEQYF. V gene TRBV27 combines with J gene TRBJ2-7, with 8 nucleotides matching TRBD1. This CDR3 region has 13 residues. V gave up 6 bases and J gave up 5 bases; unmatched junction bases: 6. Germline values: CDR1 MNHEY, CDR2 SMNVEV (reference sequence).

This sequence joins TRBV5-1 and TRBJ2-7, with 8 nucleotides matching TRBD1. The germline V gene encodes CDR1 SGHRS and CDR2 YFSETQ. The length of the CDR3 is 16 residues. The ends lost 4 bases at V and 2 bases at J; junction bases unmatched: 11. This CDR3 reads CASSPTMTGATYEQYF. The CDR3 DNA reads TGCGCCAGCAGCCCAACGATGACAGGGGCCACCTACGAGCAGTACTTC.

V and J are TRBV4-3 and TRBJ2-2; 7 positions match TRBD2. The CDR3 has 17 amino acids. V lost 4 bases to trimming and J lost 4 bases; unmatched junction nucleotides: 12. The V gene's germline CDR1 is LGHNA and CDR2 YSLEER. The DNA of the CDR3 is TGCGCCAGCAGCCCACAAACCGGGGGGACCCGCACCGGGGAGCTGTTTTTT. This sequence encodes CASSPQTGGTRTGELFF.

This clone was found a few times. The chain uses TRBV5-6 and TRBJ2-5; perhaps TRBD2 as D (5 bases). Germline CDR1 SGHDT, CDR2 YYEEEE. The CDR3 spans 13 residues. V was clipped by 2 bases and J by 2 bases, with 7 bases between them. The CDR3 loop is CASSFWEQETQYF. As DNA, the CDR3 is TGTGCCAGCAGCTTCTGGGAGCAAGAGACCCAGTACTTC. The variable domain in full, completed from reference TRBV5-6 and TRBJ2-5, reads DAGVTQSPTHLIKTRGQQVTLRCSPKSGHDTVSWYQQALGQGPQFIFQYYEEEERQRGNFPDRFSGHQFPNYSSELNVNALLLGDSALYLCASSFWEQETQYFGPGTRLLVL.

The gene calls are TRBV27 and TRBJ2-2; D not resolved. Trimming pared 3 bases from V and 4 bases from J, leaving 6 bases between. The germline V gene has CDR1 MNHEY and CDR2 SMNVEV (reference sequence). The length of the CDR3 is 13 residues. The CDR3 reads CASSFQFTGELFF. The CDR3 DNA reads TGTGCCAGCAGTTTCCAGTTCACCGGGGAGCTGTTTTTT.

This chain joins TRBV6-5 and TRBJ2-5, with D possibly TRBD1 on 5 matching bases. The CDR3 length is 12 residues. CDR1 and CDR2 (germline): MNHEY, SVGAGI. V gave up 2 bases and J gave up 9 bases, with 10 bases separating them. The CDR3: CASSYPQGSQYF. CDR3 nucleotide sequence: TGTGCCAGCAGTTACCCCCAGGGATCCCAGTACTTC.

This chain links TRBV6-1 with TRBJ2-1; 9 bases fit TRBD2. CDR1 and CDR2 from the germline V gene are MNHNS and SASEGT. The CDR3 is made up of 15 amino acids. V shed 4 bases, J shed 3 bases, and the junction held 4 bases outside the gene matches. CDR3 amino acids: CASSAAGGSYNEQFF. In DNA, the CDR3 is TGTGCCAGCAGTGCGGCGGGGGGGAGCTACAATGAGCAGTTCTTC.

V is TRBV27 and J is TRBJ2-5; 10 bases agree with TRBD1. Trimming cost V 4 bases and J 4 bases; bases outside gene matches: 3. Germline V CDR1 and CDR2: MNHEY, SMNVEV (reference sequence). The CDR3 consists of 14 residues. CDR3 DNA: TGTGCCAGCAGTTCGGGGGACAGGGGAGAGACCCAGTACTTC. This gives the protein CASSSGDRGETQYF.

CDR3 DNA sequence: TGTGCCAGCTCGGAGGGACTAGCGGTCCAAGAGACCCAGTACTTC. Residues: CASSEGLAVQETQYF. The chain combines TRBV7-7 with TRBJ2-5; 11 bases fit TRBD2. This CDR3 comprises 15 residues. J was trimmed by 1 base and V by 8 bases; bases with no gene match: 6. Germline CDR1 is SSHAT and CDR2 is FNYEAQ (reference sequence). The full variable domain, its missing parts supplied by reference TRBV7-7 and TRBJ2-5, is GAGVSQSPRYKVTKRGQDVTLRCDPISSHATLYWYQQALGQGPEFLTYFNYEAQPDKSGLPSDRFSAERPEGSISTLTIQRTEQRDSAMYRCASSEGLAVQETQYFGPGTRLLVL.

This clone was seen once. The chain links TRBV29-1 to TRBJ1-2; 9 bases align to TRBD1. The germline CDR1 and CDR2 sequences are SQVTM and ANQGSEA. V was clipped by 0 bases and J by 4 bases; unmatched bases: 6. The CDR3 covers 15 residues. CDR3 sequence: CSVEDRDRVGYGYTF. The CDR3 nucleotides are TGCAGCGTTGAAGATAGGGACAGGGTGGGCTATGGCTACACCTTC. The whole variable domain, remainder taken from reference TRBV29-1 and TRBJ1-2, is SAVISQKPSRDICQRGTSLTIQCQVDSQVTMMFWYRQQPGQSLTLIATANQGSEATYESGFVIDKFPISRPNLTFSTLTVSNMSPEDSSIYLCSVEDRDRVGYGYTFGSGTRLTVV.

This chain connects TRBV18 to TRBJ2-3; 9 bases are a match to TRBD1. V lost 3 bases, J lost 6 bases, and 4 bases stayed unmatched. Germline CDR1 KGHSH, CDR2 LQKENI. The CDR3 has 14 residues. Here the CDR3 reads CASSPRTGADTQYF. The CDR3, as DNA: TGTGCCAGCTCACCTAGGACAGGGGCCGATACGCAGTATTTT. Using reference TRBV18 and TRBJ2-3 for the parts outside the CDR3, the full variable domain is NAGVMQNPRHLVRRRGQEARLRCSPMKGHSHVYWYRQLPEEGLKFMVYLQKENIIDESGMPKERFSAEFPKEGPSILRIQQVVRGDSAAYFCASSPRTGADTQYFGPGTRLTVL.

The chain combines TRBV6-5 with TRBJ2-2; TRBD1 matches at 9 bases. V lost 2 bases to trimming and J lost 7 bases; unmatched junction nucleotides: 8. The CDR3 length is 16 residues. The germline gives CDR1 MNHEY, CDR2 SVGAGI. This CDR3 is CASSYAGTGFVGELFF. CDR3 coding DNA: TGTGCCAGCAGTTACGCCGGGACAGGGTTCGTCGGGGAGCTGTTTTTT.

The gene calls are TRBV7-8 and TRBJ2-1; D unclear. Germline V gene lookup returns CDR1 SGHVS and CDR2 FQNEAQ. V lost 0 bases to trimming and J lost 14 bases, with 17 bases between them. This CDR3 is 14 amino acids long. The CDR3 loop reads CASSLAPSQPQEFF. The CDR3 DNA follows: TGTGCCAGCAGCTTAGCGCCCAGCCAGCCCCAGGAGTTCTTC.